The rows below give T cell receptor beta chains drawn from one sample of a study of T cell clones after liver transplantation. The table came from immunoSEQ multiplex PCR; TCRdb's copy has only in-frame clones and leaves some out. The sample contains tens of thousands of clones, less than 75% of which appear only once. Here the sequenced sample was CD4+ T cells from blood, taken at the 22-month timepoint. These receptors all stem from a human patient who received a liver transplant. Part of the T cells may come from the graft donor. CDR3s leave out the opening cysteine and the closing phenylalanine or tryptophan.

V	J	CDR3
TRBV5-4	TRBJ2-5	ASSRKDRAAQETQY
TRBV2	TRBJ1-5	ASSEEGGGQPQH
TRBV5-4	TRBJ2-1	ASSLRAGPNEQF
TRBV11-2	TRBJ1-1	ASSPDRGRGNTEAF
TRBV28	TRBJ1-1	ASRETVNTEAF
TRBV5-6	TRBJ2-3	ASSPRGARDTQY
TRBV6-6	TRBJ1-5	ASRGQQDQPQH
TRBV2	TRBJ2-3	ASRRTVTDTQY
TRBV19	TRBJ1-5	ASAGTGPQPQH
TRBV6-6	TRBJ1-5	ASIPERGNQPQH
TRBV9	TRBJ2-1	ASSVGTGGWDEQF
TRBV4-1	TRBJ1-2	ASSQEGGYGYT
TRBV11-3	TRBJ2-1	ASSSLAHEQF
TRBV15	TRBJ2-1	ATSRGLVASNEQF
TRBV28	TRBJ1-2	ASRSGTADYGYT
TRBV2	TRBJ1-3	ASSEGTAFSGNTIY
TRBV7-2	TRBJ2-4	ASSLAEAKNIQY
TRBV28	TRBJ2-5	ASSLVGERPTYQETQY
TRBV7-2	TRBJ1-1	ASSLGGSSTEAF
TRBV11-2	TRBJ2-1	ASSLRSGINEQF
TRBV4-2	TRBJ2-1	ASSRTAGESGNEQF
TRBV6-5	TRBJ1-1	ASSYGTPLMNTEAF
TRBV27	TRBJ2-7	ASGRTSGGLGEQY
TRBV7-2	TRBJ1-2	ASSLRQGGFDGYT
TRBV7-9	TRBJ2-3	ASSLAEGGTDTQY
TRBV2	TRBJ2-3	ASRGWGSDTQY
TRBV28	TRBJ1-1	ASFRASNTEAF
TRBV6-1	TRBJ2-5	GIQGQETQY
TRBV27	TRBJ2-7	AGRGVSYEQY
TRBV7-9	TRBJ2-3	ASSLGKGLARVTDTQY
TRBV7-9	TRBJ2-1	ASSPDREQF
TRBV11-3	TRBJ2-3	ASRSTSGGGTDTQY
TRBV28	TRBJ1-2	ASSLPGTAPNYGYT
TRBV10-3	TRBJ2-7	AISESSGLGTYEQY
TRBV5-4	TRBJ2-7	ASSPGQSYEQY
TRBV25-1	TRBJ2-3	ASSETGVTADTQY
TRBV19	TRBJ1-2	ASSIDHEEARRYGYT
TRBV19	TRBJ2-7	ASRFGGAQSSEQY
TRBV10-3	TRBJ1-5	AISDNNQPQH
TRBV5-1	TRBJ1-1	ASSLGWDRKNTEAF
TRBV28	TRBJ2-1	ASTGGTVGYNEQF
TRBV6-5	TRBJ2-3	ASSYSAGGADTQY
TRBV28	TRBJ1-2	ASSLGRGYT
TRBV30	TRBJ2-2	AWTGFGELF
TRBV29-1	TRBJ2-1	SVFTGGGDEQF
TRBV7-8	TRBJ2-7	ASSSDGGSYEQY
TRBV7-2	TRBJ2-7	ASSPRQGGYEQY